This TCR beta chain was found in a study of T cell repertoires in cytomegalovirus infection. Study at large: Peptides in the study included HLA-C-restricted and HLA-B-restricted CMV epitopes. Indicated by public TCR beta signatures were CMV infection and matching HLA type.

CDR1 is MNHNS and CDR2 is SASEGT in the germline V gene. CDR3 length: 13 residues. Trimming cost V 7 bases and J 6 bases, with 13 bases left between them. MiXCR, run by TCRdb on the reads, gives a single entry per CDR3 protein. In the table there are 800,000 to 950,000 distinct CDR3 sequences, around a third of which are singletons. As to this clonotype: Its antigen is undetermined.

The study's findings and limits: In two of eight donors, the top clonotype was HLA-C-restricted CMV-specific. Cumulative public TCR beta family frequency identified carriers of CMV plus the relevant HLA.

This clonotype was obtained from a human donor in good health (CMV status not recorded). Some clones in this sample may be carry-over from other donors' samples. Here the sequenced sample was cultured CD8+ T cells from PBMCs, taken from culture after CMV antigen stimulation. The rearrangement links TRBV6-1 to TRBJ1-5, with a tentative D call TRBD1 (5 bases). The CDR3, as DNA: TGTGCCAGCAACCGGGACCGCCTTCAGCCCCAGCATTTT. Its protein is CASNRDRLQPQHF.